This T cell receptor (beta chain) was retrieved from a study of cytomegalovirus exposure and HLA in healthy donors. With 60 Vbeta and 13 Jbeta primers, the PCR was carried out. Measured with immunoSEQ multiplex PCR; TCRdb has only the in-frame clones, and not every one. There are over 120,000 clones in the sample; around 78% occur only once, and 2% to 2.5% lies in the top ten. The length of the CDR3 is 15 residues. V dropped 5 bases and J dropped 5; count of bases not matched to a gene: 3. CDR1 and CDR2 (germline): SGHTA, FQGNSA. Sequencing used PBMCs. V is TRBV7-2 and J is TRBJ2-1; 13 nucleotides match TRBD2. The origin of this receptor is a woman younger than 35 in good health and CMV-seropositive. CDR3 sequence reads: CASSKLAGGHNEQFF. CDR3 DNA sequence: TGTGCCAGCAGCAAACTAGCGGGGGGGCACAATGAGCAGTTCTTC.